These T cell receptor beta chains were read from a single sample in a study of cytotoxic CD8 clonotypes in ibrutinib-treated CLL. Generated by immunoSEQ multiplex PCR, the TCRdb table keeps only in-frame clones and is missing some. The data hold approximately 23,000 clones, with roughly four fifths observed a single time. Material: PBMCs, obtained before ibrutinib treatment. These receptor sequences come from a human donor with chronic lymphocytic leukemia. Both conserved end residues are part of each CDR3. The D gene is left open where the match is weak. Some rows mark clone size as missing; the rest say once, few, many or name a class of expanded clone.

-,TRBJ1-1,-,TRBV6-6,CASSYANTGPNTEAFF,TGTGCCAGCAGTTACGCCAATACAGGACCGAACACTGAAGCTTTCTTT
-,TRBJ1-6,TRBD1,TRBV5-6,CASSLTGNHSPLHF,TGTGCCAGCAGCCTGACAGGGAACCATTCACCCCTCCACTTT
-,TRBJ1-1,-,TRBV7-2,CASSLAGQEF,TGTGCCAGCAGCTTAGCGGGCCAAGAGTTT
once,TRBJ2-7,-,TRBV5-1,CASGPATGSYEQYF,TGCGCCAGCGGACCGGCAACAGGGTCCTACGAGCAGTACTTC
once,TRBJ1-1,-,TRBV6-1,CASRLHLNTEAFF,TGTGCCAGTAGGTTGCACCTGAACACTGAAGCTTTCTTT
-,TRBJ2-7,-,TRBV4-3,CASSKGAAQEGYEQYF,TGCGCCAGCAGCAAAGGAGCGGCCCAGGAGGGTTACGAGCAGTACTTC
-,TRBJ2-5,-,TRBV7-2,CASSLGAGEETQYF,TGTGCCAGCAGCTTAGGAGCCGGGGAAGAGACCCAGTACTTC
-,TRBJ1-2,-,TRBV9,CASSVSGGLGYTF,TGTGCCAGCAGCGTATCGGGGGGGCTAGGCTACACCTTC
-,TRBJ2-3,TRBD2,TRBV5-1,CASSLAGGPVDTQYF,TGCGCCAGCAGCTTAGCGGGGGGGCCGGTAGATACGCAGTATTTT
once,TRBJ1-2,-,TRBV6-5,CASRTLTGYGYTF,TGTGCCAGCCGTACGTTAACGGGTTATGGCTACACCTTC
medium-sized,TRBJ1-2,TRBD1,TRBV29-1,CSVEDGGQGLPASYTF,TGCAGCGTTGAAGATGGGGGACAGGGGTTGCCAGCGTCCTACACCTTC
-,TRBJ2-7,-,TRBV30,CAWSSTAYEQYF,TGTGCCTGGAGTTCTACCGCCTACGAGCAGTACTTC
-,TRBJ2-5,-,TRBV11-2,CASSFGNRETQYF,TGTGCCAGCAGCTTTGGTAATAGGGAGACCCAGTACTTC
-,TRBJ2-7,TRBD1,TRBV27,CASSLQGAGEQYF,TGTGCCAGCAGTTTACAGGGGGCGGGGGAGCAGTACTTC
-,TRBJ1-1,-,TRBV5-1,CASSLDRRPNTEAFF,TGCGCCAGCAGCTTGGATCGCAGACCGAACACTGAAGCTTTCTTT
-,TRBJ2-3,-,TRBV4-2,CASSSRVAGTDTQYF,TGTGCCAGCAGCTCACGAGTTGCGGGCACAGATACGCAGTATTTT
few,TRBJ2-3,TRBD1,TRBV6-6,CASSYSWTGNADTQYF,TGTGCCAGCAGTTACTCGTGGACAGGGAACGCAGATACGCAGTATTTT
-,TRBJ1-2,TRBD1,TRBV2,CASRDRDRVWGYTF,TGTGCCAGCAGGGACCGGGACAGGGTTTGGGGCTACACCTTC
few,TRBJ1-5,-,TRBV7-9,CASSLDLGNQPQHF,TGTGCCAGCAGCCTCGATCTGGGCAATCAGCCCCAGCATTTT
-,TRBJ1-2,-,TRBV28,CASSPLAGANYGYTF,TGTGCCAGCAGTCCCCTCGCCGGCGCAAACTATGGCTACACCTTC
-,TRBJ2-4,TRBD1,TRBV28,CASSTPGQGKGIQYF,TGTGCCAGCAGTACACCGGGACAGGGGAAAGGCATTCAGTACTTC
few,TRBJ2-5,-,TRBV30,CAWSVQRGGETQYF,TGTGCCTGGAGTGTACAGAGGGGTGGAGAGACCCAGTACTTC
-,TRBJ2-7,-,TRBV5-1,CASSLAGSEQYF,TGCGCCAGCAGCTTGGCCGGGAGCGAGCAGTACTTC
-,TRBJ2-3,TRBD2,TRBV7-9,CASTLTLAASTDTQYF,TGTGCCAGCACCTTAACACTAGCGGCTAGCACAGATACGCAGTATTTT
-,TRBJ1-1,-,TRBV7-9,CASSRRGTPEAFF,TGTGCCAGCAGCCGCAGGGGCACCCCTGAAGCTTTCTTT
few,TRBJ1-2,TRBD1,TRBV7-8,CASSLPRRGFRGYTF,TGTGCCAGCAGCTTACCCCGCAGGGGGTTTAGGGGCTACACCTTC
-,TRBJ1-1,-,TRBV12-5,CASGRGGLGTEAFF,TGTGCTAGTGGACGGGGGGGGCTGGGCACTGAAGCTTTCTTT
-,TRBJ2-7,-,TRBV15,CATSRDREFPSYEQYF,TGTGCCACCAGCAGAGATCGGGAGTTCCCCTCCTACGAGCAGTACTTC
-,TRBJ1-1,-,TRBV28,CASSLPPQGRTEAFF,TGTGCCAGCAGTTTGCCCCCGCAGGGGAGAACTGAAGCTTTCTTT
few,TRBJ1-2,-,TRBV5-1,CASSFTDSPSNYGYTF,TGCGCCAGCAGCTTTACGGACAGTCCCTCTAACTATGGCTACACCTTC
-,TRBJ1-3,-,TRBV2,CASSERQVSGNTIYF,TGTGCCAGCAGTGAAAGACAAGTCTCTGGAAACACCATATATTTT
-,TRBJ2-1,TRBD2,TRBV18,CASSPPGLAGTYNEQFF,TGTGCCAGCTCACCACCAGGGCTAGCGGGAACCTACAATGAGCAGTTCTTC
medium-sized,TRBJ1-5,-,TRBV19,CASSARTRIYQPQHF,TGTGCCAGTAGCGCCCGGACCAGGATTTATCAGCCCCAGCATTTT
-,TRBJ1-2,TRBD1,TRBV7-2,CASSLPGGGWGYTF,TGTGCCAGCAGCTTACCAGGGGGCGGCTGGGGCTACACCTTC
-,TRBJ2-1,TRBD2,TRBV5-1,CASSPLTSGVYNEQFF,TGCGCCAGCAGCCCGCTGACTAGCGGGGTCTACAATGAGCAGTTCTTC
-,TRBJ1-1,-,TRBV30,CAWGSQGTEAFF,TGTGCCTGGGGGTCCCAGGGCACTGAAGCTTTCTTT
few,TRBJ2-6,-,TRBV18,CASSPLSAGDSGANVLTF,TGTGCCAGCTCACCATTATCCGCTGGGGACTCTGGGGCCAACGTCCTGACTTTC
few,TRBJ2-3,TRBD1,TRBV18,CASSPRTGILNTQYF,TGTGCCAGCTCACCCCGGACAGGGATTTTGAATACGCAGTATTTT
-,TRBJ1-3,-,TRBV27,CASSLFGGLLSGNTIYF,TGTGCCAGCAGTTTATTCGGGGGGCTGTTGTCTGGAAACACCATATATTTT
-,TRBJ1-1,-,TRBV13,CASSLGTATEAFF,TGTGCCAGCAGCTTAGGCACGGCTACTGAAGCTTTCTTT
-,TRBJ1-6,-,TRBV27,CASRAGPYQSSYNSPLHF,TGTGCCAGCAGGGCAGGGCCTTACCAGAGCTCCTATAATTCACCCCTCCACTTT
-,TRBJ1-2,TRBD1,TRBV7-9,CASSPSPRTGMDGYTF,TGTGCCAGCAGCCCCAGTCCCCGGACAGGGATGGATGGCTACACCTTC
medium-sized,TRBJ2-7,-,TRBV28,CASSSTGREQYF,TGTGCCAGCAGTTCCACAGGGCGCGAGCAGTACTTC
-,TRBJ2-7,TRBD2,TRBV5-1,CASSLPGLAAHYEQYF,TGCGCCAGCAGCTTGCCCGGACTAGCGGCCCACTACGAGCAGTACTTC
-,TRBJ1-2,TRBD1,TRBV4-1,CASSQSLTGVYGYTF,TGCGCCAGCAGCCAATCCTTAACAGGGGTCTATGGCTACACCTTC
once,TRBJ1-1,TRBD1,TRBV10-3,CAISAGQGVNTEAFF,TGTGCCATCAGTGCCGGACAGGGGGTGAACACTGAAGCTTTCTTT
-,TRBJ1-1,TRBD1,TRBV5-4,CASSLDRGFTEAFF,TGTGCCAGCAGCTTGGACAGGGGGTTCACTGAAGCTTTCTTT
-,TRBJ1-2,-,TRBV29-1,CSVEDREIYGYTF,TGCAGCGTTGAAGACAGGGAAATCTATGGCTACACCTTC
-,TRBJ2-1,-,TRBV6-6,CASSPSGRNNEQFF,TGTGCCAGCAGTCCTTCGGGGAGGAATAATGAGCAGTTCTTC
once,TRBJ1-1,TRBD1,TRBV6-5,CASSYSTTGRNTEAFF,TGTGCCAGCAGTTACTCGACGACAGGGAGAAACACTGAAGCTTTCTTT
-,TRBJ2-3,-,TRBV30,CAWSKVYRTDTQYF,TGTGCCTGGAGTAAGGTCTACAGAACAGATACGCAGTATTTT
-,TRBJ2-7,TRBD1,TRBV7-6,CASSLLMGTGAYEQYF,TGTGCCAGCAGCTTATTAATGGGGACAGGGGCCTACGAGCAGTACTTC
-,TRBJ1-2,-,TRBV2,CATFLGAKGSNYGYTF,TGTGCCACCTTTCTGGGGGCCAAGGGCTCTAACTATGGCTACACCTTC
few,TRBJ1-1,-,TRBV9,CASSLGEGLSEAFF,TGTGCCAGCAGCCTGGGGGAGGGGCTCTCTGAAGCTTTCTTT
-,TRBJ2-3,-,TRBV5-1,CASSWTDSTDTQYF,TGCGCCAGCAGCTGGACGGACAGCACAGATACGCAGTATTTT
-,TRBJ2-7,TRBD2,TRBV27,CASSSVVTSGTVIYEQYF,TGTGCCAGCAGTTCGGTTGTTACTAGCGGGACTGTAATCTACGAGCAGTACTTC